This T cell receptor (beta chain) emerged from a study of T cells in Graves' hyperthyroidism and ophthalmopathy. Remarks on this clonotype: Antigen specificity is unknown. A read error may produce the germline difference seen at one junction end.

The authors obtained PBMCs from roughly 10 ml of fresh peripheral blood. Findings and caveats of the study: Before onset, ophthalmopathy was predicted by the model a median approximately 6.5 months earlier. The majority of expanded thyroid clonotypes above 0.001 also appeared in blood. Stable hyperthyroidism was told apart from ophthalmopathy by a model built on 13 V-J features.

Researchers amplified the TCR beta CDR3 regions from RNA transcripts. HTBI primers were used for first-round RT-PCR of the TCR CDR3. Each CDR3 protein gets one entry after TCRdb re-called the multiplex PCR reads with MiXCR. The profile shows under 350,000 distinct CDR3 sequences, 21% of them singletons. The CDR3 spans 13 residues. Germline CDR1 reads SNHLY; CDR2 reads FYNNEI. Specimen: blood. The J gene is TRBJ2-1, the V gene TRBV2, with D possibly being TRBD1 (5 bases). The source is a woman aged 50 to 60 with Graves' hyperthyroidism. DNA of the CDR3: TGTGCCTGCAGATCGACAGCTCACAGTGAGCAGTTCTTC. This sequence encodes CACRSTAHSEQFF.